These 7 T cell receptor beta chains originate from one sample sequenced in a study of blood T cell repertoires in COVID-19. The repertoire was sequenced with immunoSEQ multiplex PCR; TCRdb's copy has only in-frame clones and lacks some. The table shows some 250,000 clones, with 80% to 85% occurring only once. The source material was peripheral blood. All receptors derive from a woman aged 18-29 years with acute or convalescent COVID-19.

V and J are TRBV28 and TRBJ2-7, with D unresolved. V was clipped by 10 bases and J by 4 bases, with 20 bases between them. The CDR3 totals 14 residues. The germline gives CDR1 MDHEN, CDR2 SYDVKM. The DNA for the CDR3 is TGTGCCACCTCGATGGGTTTGGGCCCTTACGAGCAGTACTTC. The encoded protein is CATSMGLGPYEQYF. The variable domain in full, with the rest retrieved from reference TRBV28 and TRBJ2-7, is DVKVTQSSRYLVKRTGEKVFLECVQDMDHENMFWYRQDPGLGLRLIYFSYDVKMKEKGDIPEGYSVSREKKERFSLILESASTNQTSMYLCATSMGLGPYEQYFGPGTRLTVT.

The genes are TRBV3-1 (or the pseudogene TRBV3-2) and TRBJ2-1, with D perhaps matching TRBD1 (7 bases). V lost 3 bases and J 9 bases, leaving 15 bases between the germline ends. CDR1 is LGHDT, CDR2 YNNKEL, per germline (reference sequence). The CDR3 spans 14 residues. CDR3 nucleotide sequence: TGTGCCAGCAGCCAGTCGGAGGGGGCGGGTGAGCAGTTCTTC. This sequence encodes CASSQSEGAGEQFF.

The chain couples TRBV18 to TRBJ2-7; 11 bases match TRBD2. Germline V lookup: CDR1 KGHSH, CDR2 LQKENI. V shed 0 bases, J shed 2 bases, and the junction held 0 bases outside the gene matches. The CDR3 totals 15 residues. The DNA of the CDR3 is TGTGCCAGCTCACCACCACTAGCGGGAGCCTACGAGCAGTACTTC. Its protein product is CASSPPLAGAYEQYF.

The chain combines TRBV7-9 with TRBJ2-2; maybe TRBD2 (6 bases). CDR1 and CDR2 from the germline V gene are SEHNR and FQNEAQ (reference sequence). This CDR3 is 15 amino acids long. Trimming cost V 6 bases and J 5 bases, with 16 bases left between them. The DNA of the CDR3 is TGTGCCAGCAGTCGAGCGGGCGGGTTGACCGGGGAGCTGTTTTTT. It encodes CASSRAGGLTGELFF.

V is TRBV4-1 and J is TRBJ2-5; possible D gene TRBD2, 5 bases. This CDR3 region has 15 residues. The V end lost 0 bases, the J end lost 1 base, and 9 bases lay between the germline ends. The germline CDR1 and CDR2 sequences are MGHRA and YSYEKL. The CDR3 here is CASSQDLGAQETQYF. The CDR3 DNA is TGCGCCAGCAGCCAAGATTTGGGAGCCCAAGAGACCCAGTACTTC.

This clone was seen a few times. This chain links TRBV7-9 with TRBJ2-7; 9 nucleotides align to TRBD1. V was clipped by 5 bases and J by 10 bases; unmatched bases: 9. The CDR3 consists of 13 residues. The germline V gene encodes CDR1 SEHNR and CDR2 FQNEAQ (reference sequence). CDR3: CASSLNRGQVQYF. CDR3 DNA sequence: TGTGCCAGCAGCCTAAACAGGGGGCAAGTTCAGTACTTC.

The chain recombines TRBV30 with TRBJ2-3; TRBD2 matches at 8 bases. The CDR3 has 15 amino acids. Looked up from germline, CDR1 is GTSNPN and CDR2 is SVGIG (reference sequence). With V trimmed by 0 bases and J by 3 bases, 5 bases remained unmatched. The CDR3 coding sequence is TGTGCCTGGAGTGTGGGAGCGGGAGCTACAGATACGCAGTATTTT. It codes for CAWSVGAGATDTQYF.